A selection of T cell receptor beta chains follows, all from one sample in a study of CD8+CD57+ T cells in acquired aplastic anemia. A single record per CDR3 protein comes from TCRdb applying MiXCR to the reads. Among around 170,000 distinct CDR3 sequences listed, roughly half were seen once. Sample: sorted CD4+, CD8+, or CD8+CD57+ T cells (not recorded which) from PBMCs. Source of these receptors: a human donor with aplastic anemia. CDR3s include the opening cysteine and the closing phenylalanine or tryptophan. D genes are given only for firm matches. Not every row has a clone size; where given, it reads once, few, many or a size class.

TRBJ2-5,15,many,.,TRBV7-8,TGTGCCAGCAGCTTAGTACGGGCCCCTAGCGAGACCCAGTACTTC,CASSLVRAPSETQYF
TRBJ2-2,16,many,.,TRBV20-1,TGCAGTGCTAGAGGGCGGGTCGGGGCGAGCACCGGGGAGCTGTTTTTT,CSARGRVGASTGELFF
TRBJ1-5,16,once,.,TRBV2,TGTGCCAGCAGTGTCGCGGACGTATATAGCAATCAGCCCCAGCATTTT,CASSVADVYSNQPQHF
TRBJ2-5,11,once,.,TRBV20-1,TGCAGTGCTAGTTTTGGCGAGGCCCAGTACTTC,CSASFGEAQYF
TRBJ1-5,16,many,TRBD1,TRBV2,TGTGCCAGCAGTGTGGGACAGGGGGCGACGGGGCAGCCCCAGCATTTT,CASSVGQGATGQPQHF
TRBJ2-2,15,many,.,TRBV10-3,TGTGCCATCAGGTGGGCAGGGGAAGACACCGGGGAGCTGTTTTTT,CAIRWAGEDTGELFF
TRBJ1-1,15,many,TRBD1,TRBV11-2,TGTGCCAGCAGCTTAGTTGCAGGGGGCGGCACTGAAGCTTTCTTT,CASSLVAGGGTEAFF
TRBJ1-1,12,few,.,TRBV28,TGTGCCAGCAGTTTCTCATTGGCTGAAGCTTTCTTT,CASSFSLAEAFF
TRBJ2-7,16,many,.,TRBV20-1,TGCAGTGCTGGACGCCCGACAGGGAGGGGAACCTACGAGCAGTACTTC,CSAGRPTGRGTYEQYF
TRBJ2-5,14,.,.,TRBV29-1,TGCAGCGCTGGGGGTGGCCGAGCTATGGAGACCCAGTACTTC,CSAGGGRAMETQYF
TRBJ1-6,14,.,.,TRBV2,TGTGCCAGCAGTTTCGATGCGGGGAATTCACCCCTCCACTTT,CASSFDAGNSPLHF
TRBJ1-1,12,.,.,TRBV15,TGTGCCACCAGCAGAGCTGGGTTTGAAGCTTTCTTT,CATSRAGFEAFF
TRBJ2-3,15,many,.,TRBV15,TGTGCCACCAGCAGAGTTCGACAGGTCACAGATACGCAGTATTTT,CATSRVRQVTDTQYF
TRBJ2-6,19,many,.,TRBV4-3,TGCGCCAGCAGCCAAGATGTAGCACAGGCGCTAGGTAGGGCCAACGTCCTGACTTTC,CASSQDVAQALGRANVLTF
TRBJ1-2,13,many,.,TRBV6-4,TGTGCCAGCAGTGACTTGGGCAGGACGGGCTACACCTTC,CASSDLGRTGYTF
TRBJ1-5,14,.,.,TRBV2,TGTGCCAGCAGTGAAGCACTGGGCAATCAGCCCCAGCATTTT,CASSEALGNQPQHF
TRBJ2-5,13,.,.,TRBV11-3,TGTGCCAGCAGCGAGGCTCAGGATCGGGCCCAGTACTTC,CASSEAQDRAQYF
TRBJ2-7,14,.,.,TRBV7-6,TGTGCCAGCAGCTTAAATCCGGGAGCGCTTGAGCAGTACTTC,CASSLNPGALEQYF
TRBJ2-3,16,.,.,TRBV25-1,TGTGCCAGCAGTGAATTCACGGGCTTGGTCCCAGATACGCAGTATTTT,CASSEFTGLVPDTQYF
TRBJ2-1,17,many,.,TRBV9,TGTGCCAGCAGCGTAGAGTCGTTCCCGTACTTCTACAATGAGCAGTTCTTC,CASSVESFPYFYNEQFF
TRBJ2-7,18,.,TRBD1,TRBV11-1,TGTGCCAGCAGCCCTATGGGACAGGGGACTGCTAAGCCCTACGAGCAGTACTTC,CASSPMGQGTAKPYEQYF
TRBJ2-3,12,many,.,TRBV6-2/TRBV6-3,TGTGCCAGCAGTTCTAGGTCGGATACGCAGTATTTT,CASSSRSDTQYF